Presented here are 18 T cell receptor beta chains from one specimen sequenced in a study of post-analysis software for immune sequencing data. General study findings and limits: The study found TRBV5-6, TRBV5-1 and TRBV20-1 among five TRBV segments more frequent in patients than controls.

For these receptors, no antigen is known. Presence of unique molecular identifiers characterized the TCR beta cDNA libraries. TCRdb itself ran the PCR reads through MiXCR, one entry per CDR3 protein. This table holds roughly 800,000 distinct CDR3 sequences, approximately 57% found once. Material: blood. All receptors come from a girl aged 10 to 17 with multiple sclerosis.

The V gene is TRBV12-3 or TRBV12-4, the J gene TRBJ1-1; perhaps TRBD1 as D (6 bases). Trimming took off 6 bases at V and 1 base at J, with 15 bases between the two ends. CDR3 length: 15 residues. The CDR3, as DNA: TGTGCCAGCAGCCCACCGGGACATTGGAACACTGAAGCTTTCTTT. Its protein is CASSPPGHWNTEAFF.

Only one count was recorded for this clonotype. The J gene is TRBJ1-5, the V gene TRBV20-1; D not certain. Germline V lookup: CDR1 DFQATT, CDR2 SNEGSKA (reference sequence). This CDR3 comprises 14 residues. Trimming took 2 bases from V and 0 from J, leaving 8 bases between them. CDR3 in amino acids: CSARIVDSNQPQHF. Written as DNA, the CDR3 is TGCAGTGCTAGAATCGTAGATAGCAATCAGCCCCAGCATTTT.

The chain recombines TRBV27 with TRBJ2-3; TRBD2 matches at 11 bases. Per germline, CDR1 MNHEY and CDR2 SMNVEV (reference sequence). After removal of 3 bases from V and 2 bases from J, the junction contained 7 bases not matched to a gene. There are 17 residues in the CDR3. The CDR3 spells CASSLILAGGNTDTQYF. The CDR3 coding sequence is TGTGCCAGCAGTTTGATTTTAGCGGGGGGGAACACAGATACGCAGTATTTT.

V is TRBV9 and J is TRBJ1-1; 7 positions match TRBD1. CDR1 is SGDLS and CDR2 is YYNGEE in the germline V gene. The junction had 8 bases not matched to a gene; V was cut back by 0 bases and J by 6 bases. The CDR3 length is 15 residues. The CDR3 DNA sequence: TGTGCCAGCAGCGTAGAGTGGGACAGCTGGGCTGAAGCTTTCTTT. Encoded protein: CASSVEWDSWAEAFF.

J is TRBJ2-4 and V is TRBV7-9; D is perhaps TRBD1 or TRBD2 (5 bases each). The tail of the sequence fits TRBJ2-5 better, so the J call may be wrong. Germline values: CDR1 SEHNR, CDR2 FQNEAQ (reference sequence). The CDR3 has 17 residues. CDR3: CASSLGRGPWGRETQYF. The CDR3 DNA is TGTGCCAGCAGCTTAGGCCGGGGCCCTTGGGGTCGGGAGACCCAGTACTTC.

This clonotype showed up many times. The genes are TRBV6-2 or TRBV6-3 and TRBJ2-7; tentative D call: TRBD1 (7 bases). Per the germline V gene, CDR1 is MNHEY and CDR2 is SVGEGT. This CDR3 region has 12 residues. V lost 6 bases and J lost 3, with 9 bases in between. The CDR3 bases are TGTGCCAGCAGGCGGGACAGCTACGAGCAGTACTTC. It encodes CASRRDSYEQYF.

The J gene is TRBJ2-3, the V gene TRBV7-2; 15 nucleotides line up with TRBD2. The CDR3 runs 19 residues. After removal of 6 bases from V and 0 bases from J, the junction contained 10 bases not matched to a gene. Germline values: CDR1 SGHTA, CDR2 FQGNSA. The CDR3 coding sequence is TGTGCCAGCAGTCCCCGACGGACTAGCGGGAGGGGGAGCACAGATACGCAGTATTTT. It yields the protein CASSPRRTSGRGSTDTQYF.

The CDR3: CSVSTTDSYNEQFF. For the CDR3, the DNA is TGCAGCGTTAGTACCACGGACTCCTACAATGAGCAGTTCTTC. The rearrangement joins TRBV29-1 to TRBJ2-1; no clear D. Germline assignment: CDR1 SQVTM and CDR2 ANQGSEA. This CDR3 region has 14 residues. V dropped 5 bases and J dropped 0 bases, with 11 bases sitting between them.

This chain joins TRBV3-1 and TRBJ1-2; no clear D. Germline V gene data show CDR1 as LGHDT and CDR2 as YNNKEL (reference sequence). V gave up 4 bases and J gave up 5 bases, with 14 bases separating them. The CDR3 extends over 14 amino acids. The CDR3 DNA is TGTGCCAGCAGCCGGCTTAATTGGAGGTATGGCTACACCTTC. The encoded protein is CASSRLNWRYGYTF.

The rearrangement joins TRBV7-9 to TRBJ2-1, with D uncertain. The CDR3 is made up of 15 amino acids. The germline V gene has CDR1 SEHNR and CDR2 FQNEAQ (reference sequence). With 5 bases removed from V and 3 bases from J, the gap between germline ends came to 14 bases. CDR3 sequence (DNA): TGTGCCAGCAGCGTATCGCTCCGGGTCTACAATGAGCAGTTCTTC. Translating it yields CASSVSLRVYNEQFF.

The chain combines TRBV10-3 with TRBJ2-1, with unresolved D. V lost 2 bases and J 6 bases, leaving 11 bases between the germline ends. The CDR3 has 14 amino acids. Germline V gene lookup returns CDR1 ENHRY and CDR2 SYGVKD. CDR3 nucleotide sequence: TGTGCCATCAGTGAGCGGCAGAATGTCAATGAGCAGTTCTTC. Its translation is CAISERQNVNEQFF.

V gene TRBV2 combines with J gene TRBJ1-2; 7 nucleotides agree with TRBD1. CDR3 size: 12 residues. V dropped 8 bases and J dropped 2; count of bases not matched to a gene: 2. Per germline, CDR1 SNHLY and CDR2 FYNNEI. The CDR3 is CASGTENYGYTF. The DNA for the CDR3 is TGTGCCAGCGGGACAGAGAACTATGGCTACACCTTC.

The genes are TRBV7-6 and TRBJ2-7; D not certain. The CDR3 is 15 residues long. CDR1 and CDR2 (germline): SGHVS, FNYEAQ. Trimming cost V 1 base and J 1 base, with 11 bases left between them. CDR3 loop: CASSLEASQSYEQYF. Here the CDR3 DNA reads TGTGCCAGCAGCTTAGAGGCGTCCCAATCCTACGAGCAGTACTTC.

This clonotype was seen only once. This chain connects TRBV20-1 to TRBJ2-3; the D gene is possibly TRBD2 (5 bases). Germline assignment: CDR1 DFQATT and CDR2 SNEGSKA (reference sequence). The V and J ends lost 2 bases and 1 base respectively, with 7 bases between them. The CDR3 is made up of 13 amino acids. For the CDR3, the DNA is TGCAGTGCTAGAAACGGGGGCACAGATACGCAGTATTTT. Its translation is CSARNGGTDTQYF.

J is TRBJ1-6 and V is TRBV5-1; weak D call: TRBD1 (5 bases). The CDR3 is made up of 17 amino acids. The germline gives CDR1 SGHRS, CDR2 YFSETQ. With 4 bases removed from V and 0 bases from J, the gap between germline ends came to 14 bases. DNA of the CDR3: TGCGCCAGCAGCGTTAGACAGATGAGCTCCTATAATTCACCCCTCCACTTT. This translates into CASSVRQMSSYNSPLHF.

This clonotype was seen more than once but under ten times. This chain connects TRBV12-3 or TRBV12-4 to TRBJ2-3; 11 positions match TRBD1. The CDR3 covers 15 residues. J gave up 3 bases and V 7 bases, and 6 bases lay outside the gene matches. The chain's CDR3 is CASTLGTGGTDTQYF. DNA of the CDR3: TGTGCCAGCACCTTGGGGACAGGGGGTACAGATACGCAGTATTTT.

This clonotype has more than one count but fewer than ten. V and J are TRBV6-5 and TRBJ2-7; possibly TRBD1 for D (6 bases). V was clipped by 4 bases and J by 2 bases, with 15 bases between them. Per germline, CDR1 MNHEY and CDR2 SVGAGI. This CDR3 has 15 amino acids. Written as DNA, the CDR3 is TGTGCCAGCAGTTCCGTGGGGGCTCTCCCCTACGAGCAGTACTTC. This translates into CASSSVGALPYEQYF.

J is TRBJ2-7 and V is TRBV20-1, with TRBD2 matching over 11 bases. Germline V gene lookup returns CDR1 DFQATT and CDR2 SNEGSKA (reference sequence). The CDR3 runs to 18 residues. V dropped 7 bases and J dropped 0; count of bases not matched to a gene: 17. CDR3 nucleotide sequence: TGCAGTGTTTTTCCGAAAGCTAGCGGGGGGCCTAGCTCCTACGAGCAGTACTTC. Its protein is CSVFPKASGGPSSYEQYF.